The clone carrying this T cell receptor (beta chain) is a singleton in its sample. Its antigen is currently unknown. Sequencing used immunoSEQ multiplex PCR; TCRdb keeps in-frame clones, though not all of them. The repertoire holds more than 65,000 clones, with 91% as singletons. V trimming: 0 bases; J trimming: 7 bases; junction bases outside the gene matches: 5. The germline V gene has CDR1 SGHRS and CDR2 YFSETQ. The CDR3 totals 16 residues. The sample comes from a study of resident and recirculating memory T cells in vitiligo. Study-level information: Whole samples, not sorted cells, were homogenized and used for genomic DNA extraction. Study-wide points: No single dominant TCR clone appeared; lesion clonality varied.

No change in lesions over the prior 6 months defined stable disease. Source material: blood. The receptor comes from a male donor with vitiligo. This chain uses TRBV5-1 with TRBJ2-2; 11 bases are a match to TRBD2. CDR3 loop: CASSLVLAGGIGELFF. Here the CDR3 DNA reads TGCGCCAGCAGCTTGGTTCTAGCGGGGGGCATCGGGGAGCTGTTTTTT.